A selection of T cell receptor beta chains follows, all from one sample in a study of neurological immune-mediated disorders. TCRdb recomputed calls from the 5' RACE reads with MiXCR, one row per CDR3 protein. The table has about 44,000 distinct CDR3 sequences, 20% to 25% seen once; the top ten hold 4% to 5.5%. Sequenced input: PBMCs. These receptor sequences come from a man in his fifties or sixties with HTLV-1-associated myelopathy (HAM/TSP). Each CDR3 is given with its conserved first and last residue. The order of the fields is J gene, clone size, V gene, D gene, CDR3 protein, CDR3 DNA. A D gene is named only where the DNA matches it firmly. Clone size appears in some rows only: once, few, many, or a class for an expanded clone.

j_call: TRBJ1-1; clone_size: many; v_call: TRBV11-2; d_call: NA; cdr3_aa: CASSPFRGGGEAFF; cdr3_nt: TGTGCCAGCAGCCCATTTAGAGGGGGGGGCGAAGCTTTCTTT
j_call: TRBJ1-6; clone_size: few; v_call: TRBV25-1; d_call: NA; cdr3_aa: CASSDRGKEALHF; cdr3_nt: TGTGCCAGCAGTGACAGGGGTAAGGAGGCCCTCCACTTT
j_call: TRBJ2-7; clone_size: NA; v_call: TRBV5-7; d_call: NA; cdr3_aa: CASSLDGVRRRTYEQYF; cdr3_nt: TGTGCCAGCAGCTTGGATGGCGTCAGAAGAAGGACCTACGAGCAGTACTTC
j_call: TRBJ1-1; clone_size: many; v_call: TRBV20-1; d_call: NA; cdr3_aa: CSANREDMNTEAFF; cdr3_nt: TGCAGTGCTAACAGGGAAGACATGAACACTGAAGCTTTCTTT
j_call: TRBJ2-7; clone_size: many; v_call: TRBV7-2; d_call: NA; cdr3_aa: CASSFGPSLQGYF; cdr3_nt: TGTGCCAGCAGCTTTGGGCCCTCCCTTCAAGGCTACTTC
j_call: TRBJ2-2; clone_size: many; v_call: TRBV11-2; d_call: NA; cdr3_aa: CASRRSNTGELFF; cdr3_nt: TGTGCCAGCAGGAGGTCGAACACCGGGGAGCTGTTTTTT
j_call: TRBJ2-3; clone_size: few; v_call: TRBV28; d_call: TRBD1; cdr3_aa: CASSLGGTGGVADTQYF; cdr3_nt: TGTGCCAGCAGTTTGGGTGGTACAGGGGGTGTAGCAGATACGCAGTATTTT
j_call: TRBJ2-2; clone_size: many; v_call: TRBV20-1; d_call: TRBD2; cdr3_aa: CSARTLPSGSGDTGELFF; cdr3_nt: TGCAGTGCTCGGACTCTCCCTAGCGGGAGCGGTGACACCGGGGAGCTGTTTTTT
j_call: TRBJ2-7; clone_size: NA; v_call: TRBV7-9; d_call: TRBD1; cdr3_aa: CASSRGQRDYEQYF; cdr3_nt: TGCGCCAGCAGCCGGGGACAGCGAGACTACGAGCAGTACTTC
j_call: TRBJ2-5; clone_size: many; v_call: TRBV5-1; d_call: TRBD1; cdr3_aa: CASGTGEGVAQYF; cdr3_nt: TGCGCCAGCGGGACAGGGGAGGGTGTAGCCCAGTACTTC
j_call: TRBJ2-3; clone_size: many; v_call: TRBV7-9; d_call: TRBD1; cdr3_aa: CASSPGQSPPDTQYF; cdr3_nt: TGTGCCAGCAGCCCGGGACAGAGTCCCCCAGATACGCAGTATTTT
j_call: TRBJ2-5; clone_size: many; v_call: TRBV5-1; d_call: NA; cdr3_aa: CASSLVEETQYF; cdr3_nt: TGCGCCAGCAGCCTAGTGGAAGAGACCCAGTACTTC
j_call: TRBJ2-1; clone_size: many; v_call: TRBV20-1; d_call: TRBD2; cdr3_aa: CSASGTSGRANQQFF; cdr3_nt: TGCAGTGCTAGTGGGACTAGCGGGAGGGCCAACCAACAGTTCTTC
j_call: TRBJ2-7; clone_size: medium-sized; v_call: TRBV28; d_call: TRBD1; cdr3_aa: CASSLPGQGSYEQYF; cdr3_nt: TGTGCCAGCAGTTTACCGGGACAGGGGTCCTACGAGCAGTACTTC
j_call: TRBJ2-1; clone_size: many; v_call: TRBV24-1; d_call: TRBD2; cdr3_aa: CATSDLGGRYNEQFF; cdr3_nt: TGTGCCACCAGTGATTTGGGCGGGAGATACAATGAGCAGTTCTTC
j_call: TRBJ2-1; clone_size: NA; v_call: TRBV7-9; d_call: NA; cdr3_aa: CASSPPDEQFF; cdr3_nt: TGTGCCAGCAGCCCCCCCGATGAGCAGTTCTTC
j_call: TRBJ1-1; clone_size: NA; v_call: TRBV20-1; d_call: NA; cdr3_aa: CSASSQPDTEAFF; cdr3_nt: TGCAGTGCCTCCTCCCAGCCGGACACTGAAGCTTTCTTT
j_call: TRBJ1-1; clone_size: many; v_call: TRBV5-1; d_call: NA; cdr3_aa: CASSDGGGVTEAFF; cdr3_nt: TGCGCCAGCAGCGACGGAGGGGGGGTAACTGAAGCTTTCTTT
j_call: TRBJ2-7; clone_size: many; v_call: TRBV6-5; d_call: NA; cdr3_aa: CASTRGQGSYEQYF; cdr3_nt: TGTGCCAGCACCCGGGGGCAGGGCTCCTACGAGCAGTACTTC
j_call: TRBJ1-2; clone_size: many; v_call: TRBV5-1; d_call: TRBD1; cdr3_aa: CASSLVGQGAVGYTF; cdr3_nt: TGCGCCAGCAGCTTGGTAGGTCAGGGGGCCGTCGGCTACACCTTC
j_call: TRBJ2-3; clone_size: many; v_call: TRBV20-1; d_call: TRBD2; cdr3_aa: CSAGASGPTDTQYF; cdr3_nt: TGCAGTGCTGGCGCTAGCGGACCCACAGATACGCAGTATTTT
j_call: TRBJ1-1; clone_size: NA; v_call: TRBV11-1; d_call: NA; cdr3_aa: CASSRTENTEAFF; cdr3_nt: TGTGCCAGCAGCCGGACCGAGAACACTGAAGCTTTCTTT
j_call: TRBJ2-1; clone_size: NA; v_call: TRBV12-3/TRBV12-4; d_call: TRBD2; cdr3_aa: CANSLAGRGITYNEQFF; cdr3_nt: TGTGCCAACAGTTTAGCGGGGAGGGGCATTACCTACAATGAGCAGTTCTTC
j_call: TRBJ1-1; clone_size: many; v_call: TRBV25-1; d_call: NA; cdr3_aa: CASRRGDTEAFF; cdr3_nt: TGTGCCAGCAGGCGGGGCGACACTGAAGCTTTCTTT
j_call: TRBJ2-1; clone_size: many; v_call: TRBV20-1; d_call: NA; cdr3_aa: CSARDVSAQQFF; cdr3_nt: TGCAGTGCTAGAGATGTGAGCGCCCAGCAGTTCTTC
j_call: TRBJ2-7; clone_size: many; v_call: TRBV5-5; d_call: TRBD1; cdr3_aa: CASSTGQGLDEQYF; cdr3_nt: TGTGCCAGCAGCACGGGACAGGGGTTGGACGAGCAGTACTTC
j_call: TRBJ1-1; clone_size: many; v_call: TRBV5-5; d_call: NA; cdr3_aa: CASSGQLNTEAFF; cdr3_nt: TGTGCCAGCAGCGGACAGCTGAACACTGAAGCTTTCTTT
j_call: TRBJ2-2; clone_size: many; v_call: TRBV28; d_call: TRBD2; cdr3_aa: CASRTSGNTGELFF; cdr3_nt: TGTGCCAGTCGGACTAGCGGGAACACCGGGGAGCTGTTTTTT
j_call: TRBJ2-2; clone_size: NA; v_call: TRBV20-1; d_call: TRBD1; cdr3_aa: CSATQGVGVNTGELFF; cdr3_nt: TGCAGTGCTACCCAGGGGGTAGGGGTGAACACCGGGGAGCTGTTTTTT
j_call: TRBJ2-3; clone_size: NA; v_call: TRBV7-3; d_call: TRBD2; cdr3_aa: CASSEQSGDWDTQYF; cdr3_nt: TGTGCCAGCAGCGAGCAAAGCGGGGACTGGGATACGCAGTATTTT
j_call: TRBJ2-1; clone_size: many; v_call: TRBV5-1; d_call: TRBD2; cdr3_aa: CASSLILAGGSSSNEQFF; cdr3_nt: TGCGCCAGCAGCTTGATTTTAGCGGGAGGGAGCTCGTCAAATGAGCAGTTCTTC
j_call: TRBJ2-1; clone_size: many; v_call: TRBV28; d_call: NA; cdr3_aa: CASSPRTAEQFF; cdr3_nt: TGTGCCAGCAGTCCCCGGACAGCCGAGCAGTTCTTC
j_call: TRBJ2-1; clone_size: many; v_call: TRBV20-1; d_call: TRBD2; cdr3_aa: CSARIAGGGNEQFF; cdr3_nt: TGCAGTGCTAGAATCGCGGGAGGCGGCAATGAGCAGTTCTTC
j_call: TRBJ1-5; clone_size: many; v_call: TRBV2; d_call: NA; cdr3_aa: CASSETGNQPQHF; cdr3_nt: TGTGCCAGCAGTGAAACGGGGAATCAGCCCCAGCATTTT
j_call: TRBJ2-1; clone_size: many; v_call: TRBV5-1; d_call: TRBD2; cdr3_aa: CASSPSSGAYNEQFF; cdr3_nt: TGCGCCAGCAGCCCTTCTAGCGGGGCCTACAATGAGCAGTTCTTC
j_call: TRBJ1-2; clone_size: many; v_call: TRBV7-9; d_call: TRBD1; cdr3_aa: CASSLGQGTYYGYTF; cdr3_nt: TGTGCCAGCAGCTTAGGACAGGGAACTTACTATGGCTACACCTTC
j_call: TRBJ1-5; clone_size: many; v_call: TRBV7-8; d_call: TRBD1; cdr3_aa: CASSLGGRGTGQPQHF; cdr3_nt: TGTGCCAGCAGCCTCGGTGGTCGGGGGACAGGGCAGCCCCAGCATTTT
j_call: TRBJ1-1; clone_size: many; v_call: TRBV7-9; d_call: NA; cdr3_aa: CASSSGAEAFF; cdr3_nt: TGTGCCAGCAGCTCAGGGGCTGAAGCTTTCTTT
j_call: TRBJ1-1; clone_size: many; v_call: TRBV19; d_call: TRBD1; cdr3_aa: CASSTQGAATEAFF; cdr3_nt: TGTGCCAGTAGTACACAGGGGGCCGCCACTGAAGCTTTCTTT
j_call: TRBJ2-5; clone_size: few; v_call: TRBV18; d_call: NA; cdr3_aa: CASSPSGRPREETQYF; cdr3_nt: TGTGCCAGCTCACCTTCTGGACGCCCCCGTGAAGAGACCCAGTACTTC
j_call: TRBJ2-7; clone_size: many; v_call: TRBV4-2; d_call: NA; cdr3_aa: CASSQDSGSYEQYF; cdr3_nt: TGTGCCAGCAGTCAGGACTCGGGCTCCTACGAGCAGTACTTC
j_call: TRBJ1-2; clone_size: many; v_call: TRBV27; d_call: NA; cdr3_aa: CASSPRQMDGYTF; cdr3_nt: TGTGCCAGCAGCCCCAGACAGATGGATGGCTACACCTTC
j_call: TRBJ2-7; clone_size: medium-sized; v_call: TRBV29-1; d_call: NA; cdr3_aa: CSVGSRGVYEQYF; cdr3_nt: TGCAGCGTTGGCAGCCGGGGCGTTTACGAGCAGTACTTC
j_call: TRBJ2-7; clone_size: many; v_call: TRBV2; d_call: NA; cdr3_aa: CASGVDRSYEQYF; cdr3_nt: TGTGCCAGCGGGGTCGACAGGTCCTACGAGCAGTACTTC
j_call: TRBJ2-3; clone_size: NA; v_call: TRBV2; d_call: TRBD2; cdr3_aa: CASSQLTGGSGTFSTDTQYF; cdr3_nt: TGTGCCAGCAGTCAACTTACCGGGGGGTCCGGTACATTTAGCACAGATACGCAGTATTTT
j_call: TRBJ2-7; clone_size: NA; v_call: TRBV15; d_call: NA; cdr3_aa: CATSPPLGEQYF; cdr3_nt: TGTGCCACCAGCCCGCCGCTCGGCGAGCAGTACTTC
j_call: TRBJ1-4; clone_size: many; v_call: TRBV20-1; d_call: NA; cdr3_aa: CSASFAANEKLFF; cdr3_nt: TGCAGTGCTAGTTTTGCGGCTAATGAAAAACTGTTTTTT
j_call: TRBJ1-2; clone_size: many; v_call: TRBV7-2; d_call: TRBD1; cdr3_aa: CASSAGTARNYGYTF; cdr3_nt: TGTGCCAGCAGCGCTGGGACAGCCCGTAACTATGGCTACACCTTC
j_call: TRBJ2-6; clone_size: few; v_call: TRBV19; d_call: NA; cdr3_aa: CASGPGNSGANVLTF; cdr3_nt: TGTGCCAGTGGGCCGGGCAACTCTGGGGCCAACGTCCTGACTTTC
j_call: TRBJ2-1; clone_size: many; v_call: TRBV12-3/TRBV12-4; d_call: NA; cdr3_aa: CASSSKSVNNEQFF; cdr3_nt: TGTGCCAGCAGTTCCAAGTCGGTCAACAATGAGCAGTTCTTC
j_call: TRBJ1-4; clone_size: NA; v_call: TRBV4-1; d_call: NA; cdr3_aa: CASSQAGTTNEKLFF; cdr3_nt: TGCGCCAGCAGCCAAGCGGGAACTACTAATGAAAAACTGTTTTTT
j_call: TRBJ1-3; clone_size: NA; v_call: TRBV7-9; d_call: TRBD1; cdr3_aa: CASSSPTGDSGNTIYF; cdr3_nt: TGTGCCAGCAGCTCTCCGACAGGGGATTCTGGAAACACCATATATTTT
j_call: TRBJ2-7; clone_size: many; v_call: TRBV20-1; d_call: TRBD2; cdr3_aa: CSASRGGTSGPRTSYEQYF; cdr3_nt: TGCAGTGCTAGCCGTGGGGGGACTAGCGGCCCCCGGACCTCCTACGAGCAGTACTTC
j_call: TRBJ2-1; clone_size: many; v_call: TRBV25-1; d_call: NA; cdr3_aa: CASSDSGTLYNEQFF; cdr3_nt: TGTGCCAGCAGTGATTCCGGGACACTTTACAATGAGCAGTTCTTC
j_call: TRBJ2-2; clone_size: many; v_call: TRBV29-1; d_call: NA; cdr3_aa: CSVVESSELFF; cdr3_nt: TGCAGCGTTGTTGAGTCTAGTGAGCTGTTTTTT